The following is a T cell receptor (beta chain) sequence with its context. Its antigen is still unknown. The sample belongs to a study of human T cells and chemical hapten exposure. The overall study: Patch testing placed 0.01% DPC on the upper back, with readings at 6 days.

Time point noted: patch test 2, 6 weeks after DPC sensitization. The treatment: therapeutic diphenylcyclopropenone sensitization with weekly scalp DPC. The study drew its donors from alopecia patients who were 18 to 70 years old and suitable for DPC. Broader study findings: It was expanded TCRs that formed significantly more large CDR3 similarity clusters than controls did. The study found that PT1 expanded TCR counts correlated positively with patch test score.

One entry per CDR3 protein, called by TCRdb with MiXCR from the RACE reads. The data show some 100,000 distinct CDR3 sequences, with roughly a tenth seen just once and more than 3% held by the top ten. Trimming shortened V by 4 bases and J by 7 bases, and 8 bases separated the two germline ends. Germline V lookup: CDR1 MNHEY, CDR2 SVGEGT. The CDR3 consists of 13 residues. The specimen was whole blood, collected in connection with sensitization to the hapten diphenylcyclopropenone (DPC). The receptor comes from a woman in her forties with alopecia areata. Some clones in this sample may be carry-over from other donors' samples. The chain is built from TRBV6-2 or TRBV6-3 and TRBJ1-6; D is unclear. CDR3 amino acids: CASSSVGNSPLHF. Written as DNA, the CDR3 is TGTGCCAGCAGTTCTGTGGGAAATTCACCCCTCCACTTT.